The 28 T cell receptor beta chains given below trace back to one sample, sequenced in a study of Ad26.COV2.S vaccination and SARS-CoV-2 variants. The table came from immunoSEQ multiplex PCR; TCRdb's copy has only in-frame clones and leaves some out. This table holds roughly 40,000 clones, 75% to 85% found once. The sample consisted of peripheral blood, taken after recovery from COVID-19. The receptors were gathered from a human donor who had recovered from COVID-19.

J is TRBJ1-2 and V is TRBV24-1, with D unresolved. Germline V gene sequence: CDR1 KGHDR, CDR2 SFDVKD. CDR3 length equals 15 residues. Trimming stripped 0 bases from V and 6 bases from J, with 13 bases between. The CDR3 is CATSDLSLGGNGYTF. In DNA, the CDR3 is TGTGCCACCAGTGATTTGAGCCTTGGCGGGAATGGCTACACCTTC.

This clone was seen just once. The chain couples TRBV5-6 to TRBJ2-7; D is unresolved. The CDR3 loop spans 13 amino acids. V was cut by 1 base and J by 0 bases, with 5 bases left in between. Looked up from germline, CDR1 is SGHDT and CDR2 is YYEEEE. CDR3 DNA: TGTGCCAGCAGCTTGAAGCCCTCCTACGAGCAGTACGTC. Amino acid sequence: CASSLKPSYEQYV.

The rearrangement joins TRBV19 to TRBJ1-2; D not resolved. Germline-derived CDR1 and CDR2 are LNHDA and SQIVND (reference sequence). This CDR3 spans 12 amino acids. The V end was cut by 5 bases, the J end by 8 bases, with 12 bases between. CDR3 residues: CASSPNPGGYTF. CDR3 DNA: TGTGCCAGTAGTCCAAACCCGGGAGGCTACACCTTC.

This chain joins TRBV14 and TRBJ1-5; D is unresolved. This CDR3 has 13 amino acids. V was cut by 2 bases and J by 7 bases, with 9 bases left in between. CDR1 and CDR2 (germline): SGHDN, FVKESK. The CDR3 DNA follows: TGTGCCAGCAGCCAATTTGGAGGCCAGCCCCAGCATTTT. Its protein is CASSQFGGQPQHF.

This clone has only one observation. J is TRBJ2-7 and V is TRBV21-1; the table gives TRBD2 as D, unverified against the DNA. TRBV21-1 constitutes a pseudogene. The CDR3 loop spans 18 amino acids. The CDR3 DNA reads as TGTGCCAGCAGCAAAGGCTGCGGCAGCCACTCTAGGACCTACGAGCAGTACGTC. It translates to CASSKGCGSHSRTYEQYV.

The chain recombines TRBV30 with TRBJ1-4; possibly TRBD1 for D (6 bases). Germline V CDR1 and CDR2: GTSNPN, SVGIG (reference sequence). CDR3 length equals 12 residues. Trimming shortened V by 5 bases and J by 10 bases, and 14 bases separated the two germline ends. DNA of the CDR3: TGTGCCTGGTATGCAGGGGCCAGAAAACTGTTTTTT. The encoded protein is CAWYAGARKLFF.

In its sample, this clone was seen a few times. The chain combines TRBV27 with TRBJ1-2; D is perhaps TRBD1 (6 bases). Trimming shortened V by 4 bases and J by 9 bases, and 15 bases separated the two germline ends. This CDR3 comprises 13 residues. CDR1 is MNHEY and CDR2 is SMNVEV in the germline V gene (reference sequence). This CDR3 reads CASSSARGRSYTF. In nucleotides, the CDR3 is TGTGCCAGCAGTTCAGCCAGGGGTAGGAGCTACACCTTC.

The chain couples TRBV10-3 to TRBJ2-7; no clear D gene. V was clipped by 5 bases and J by 3 bases, with 8 bases between them. Germline lookup yields CDR1 ENHRY and CDR2 SYGVKD. The CDR3 extends over 12 amino acids. CDR3 nucleotides: TGTGCCATCAGTCTCAGCCTCTACGAGCAGTACTTC. It is translated as CAISLSLYEQYF.

This rearrangement joins TRBV6-1 to TRBJ2-3; D ambiguous. Germline assignment: CDR1 MNHNS and CDR2 SASEGT. The CDR3 sequence is 14 residues long. V lost 1 base and J lost 6, with 11 bases in between. The CDR3 sequence is CASSEEPLRDTQYF. As DNA, the CDR3 is TGTGCCAGCAGTGAAGAACCCCTTAGGGATACGCAGTATTTT.

This clone was observed a few times. The chain carries TRBV15 and TRBJ1-2, with a weak D call TRBD1 (5 bases). Germline V gives CDR1 LNHNV, CDR2 YYDKDF (reference sequence). The CDR3 covers 18 residues. Trimming left V 3 bases short and J 0 bases short, with 20 bases between. The CDR3 here is CATSSTRGRKVTNYGYTF. The CDR3 DNA reads TGTGCCACCAGCAGTACAAGGGGACGGAAAGTCACTAACTATGGCTACACCTTC.

There are a few counts of this clone. The chain employs TRBV11-3 and TRBJ1-1; possible D gene TRBD1, 5 bases. CDR3 length equals 13 residues. Looked up from germline, CDR1 is SGHNT and CDR2 is YENEEA. Trimming cost V 1 base and J 4 bases, with 7 bases left between them. DNA for the CDR3: TGTGCCAGCAGCTTAGGGGGGGTCACTGAAGCTTTCTTT. Encoded protein: CASSLGGVTEAFF.

A single count supports this clone. The rearrangement uses TRBV19 and TRBJ1-4; D might be TRBD1 (6 bases). This CDR3 comprises 14 residues. Germline-derived CDR1 and CDR2 are LNHDA and SQIVND (reference sequence). Between the trimmed V and J ends, which lost 5 bases and 1 base, there was a span of 8 bases. The CDR3: CASSQGLTNEKLFF. Here the CDR3 DNA reads TGTGCCAGTAGTCAGGGGTTAACTAATGAAAAACTGTTTTTT. Looking up the rest from reference TRBV19 and TRBJ1-4 gives the full variable domain: DGGITQSPKYLFRKEGQNVTLSCEQNLNHDAMYWYRQDPGQGLRLIYYSQIVNDFQKGDIAEGYSVSREKKESFPLTVTSAQKNPTAFYLCASSQGLTNEKLFFGSGTQLSVL.

The genes are TRBV6-5 and TRBJ2-1; 9 positions agree with TRBD1. The CDR3 sequence is 15 residues long. CDR1 is MNHEY, CDR2 SVGAGI, per germline. Losses at the gene ends were 4 bases for V and 7 bases for J; bases not matched to a gene: 8. The CDR3 region has the DNA TGTGCCAGCAGTTGGGGGGACAGGGTGAATAATGAGCAGTTCTTC. Amino acids: CASSWGDRVNNEQFF.

This chain joins TRBV6-6 and TRBJ2-7; 9 nucleotides align to TRBD2. Losses at the gene ends were 2 bases for V and 2 bases for J; bases not matched to a gene: 4. The CDR3 is 15 residues long. CDR1 and CDR2 (germline): MNHNY, SVGAGI (reference sequence). The CDR3 region is CASSYRAGGTYEQYV. Written as DNA, the CDR3 is TGTGCCAGCAGTTACCGAGCGGGGGGAACCTACGAGCAGTACGTC.

This clone was observed a handful of times. The chain carries TRBV2 and TRBJ1-1; no definite D call. This CDR3 has 13 amino acids. Germline CDR1 is SNHLY and CDR2 is FYNNEI. V was cut by 8 bases and J by 4 bases, with 14 bases left in between. CDR3 protein: CASPVRRGTEAFF. The CDR3 DNA reads TGTGCCAGCCCCGTGAGGCGAGGCACTGAAGCTTTCTTT.

The chain employs TRBV5-1 and TRBJ1-5; possibly TRBD1 for D (5 bases). Per germline, CDR1 SGHRS and CDR2 YFSETQ. The CDR3 runs 14 residues. The germline V and J ends were trimmed by 4 bases and 2 bases, with 10 bases remaining between them. CDR3 DNA: TGCGCCAGCAGCCCCCTGGGGGGCAATCAGCCCCAGCATTTT. Its protein product is CASSPLGGNQPQHF.

The V and J genes are TRBV6-5 and TRBJ2-1; perhaps TRBD1 as D (5 bases). The germline CDR1 and CDR2 sequences are MNHEY and SVGAGI. Deletions cut 8 bases from V and 1 base from J, with 9 bases between. The CDR3 runs 13 residues. CDR3 DNA sequence: TGTGCCAGCGAACGACAGTCCTACAATGAGCAGTTCTTC. It is translated as CASERQSYNEQFF.

The chain couples TRBV5-1 to TRBJ2-2; D is undetermined. Trimming pared 5 bases from V and 1 base from J, leaving 6 bases between. CDR3 length: 13 amino acids. Germline CDR1 SGHRS, CDR2 YFSETQ. DNA of the CDR3: TGCGCCAGCAGTTCGCAGAACACCGGGGAGCTGTTTTTT. This encodes CASSSQNTGELFF.

The chain employs TRBV2 and TRBJ2-7, with a possible D match to TRBD1 (5 bases). This CDR3 region has 15 residues. The V end lost 10 bases, the J end lost 6 bases, and 25 bases lay between the germline ends. In germline, CDR1 is SNHLY, CDR2 FYNNEI. CDR3 DNA: TGTGCCAACCAAAAAAGGCCCTTACAGGATCGCGAGCAGTACGTC. Amino acid sequence: CANQKRPLQDREQYV.

The chain couples TRBV27 to TRBJ2-1; TRBD1 agrees at 10 bases. Germline CDR1 and CDR2: MNHEY and SMNVEV (reference sequence). Trimming at V came to 6 bases and at J to 0 bases, leaving 11 bases not matched to a gene. The CDR3 has 18 amino acids. The CDR3 region is CASSPGWRTGGSYNEQFF. CDR3 DNA sequence: TGTGCCAGCAGCCCAGGATGGCGGACAGGGGGCTCCTACAATGAGCAGTTCTTC.

This clone was seen only once. The chain couples TRBV7-2 to TRBJ1-2, with D possibly TRBD1 on 6 matching bases. The CDR3 extends over 12 amino acids. CDR1 and CDR2 (germline): SGHTA, FQGNSA. The ends were cut back, 6 bases at V and 6 bases at J, with 11 bases in the middle. The CDR3 nucleotides are TGTGCCAGCAGTCGCACAGGGAATGGCTACACCTTC. Amino acid sequence: CASSRTGNGYTF.

The chain has TRBV18 and TRBJ2-7; 16 nucleotides line up with TRBD2. Germline V gene sequence: CDR1 KGHSH, CDR2 LQKENI. CDR3 length: 19 residues. J was trimmed by 7 bases and V by 3 bases; bases with no gene match: 15. The chain's CDR3 is CASSPTSTGTSGRAWEQYF. CDR3 in DNA: TGTGCCAGCTCACCTACCTCTACCGGGACTAGCGGGAGGGCCTGGGAGCAGTACTTC.

Only a few counts were recorded for this clone. The chain joins TRBV29-1 to TRBJ1-5; perhaps TRBD1 as D (5 bases). Looked up from germline, CDR1 is SQVTM and CDR2 is ANQGSEA. V was trimmed by 4 bases and J by 4 bases, leaving 8 bases between them. CDR3 size: 12 residues. The CDR3 is CSVGGVNQPQHF. The CDR3 nucleotides are TGCAGCGTTGGAGGGGTTAATCAGCCCCAGCATTTT.

This clone was seen a single time. The chain combines TRBV3-1 (or the pseudogene TRBV3-2) with TRBJ2-6; D ambiguous. V lost 1 base, J lost 3 bases, and 10 bases lay in between. The CDR3 is made up of 16 amino acids. The germline V gene encodes CDR1 LGHDT and CDR2 YNNKEL (reference sequence). CDR3 coding DNA: TGTGCCAGCAGCCAAGGCCCTAGTCATGGGGCCAACGTCCTGACTTTC. This encodes CASSQGPSHGANVLTF.

The rearrangement links TRBV18 to TRBJ2-1, with TRBD2 matching 7 bases. Losses at the gene ends were 7 bases for V and 6 bases for J; bases not matched to a gene: 9. CDR1 is KGHSH, CDR2 LQKENI, per germline. The CDR3 runs to 14 residues. This CDR3 is CASFNRGVLNEQFF. The CDR3 region has the DNA TGTGCCAGCTTTAATCGGGGGGTGCTCAATGAGCAGTTCTTC.

The chain combines TRBV5-6 with TRBJ1-2; D uncertain. Germline V lookup: CDR1 SGHDT, CDR2 YYEEEE. V lost 1 base, J lost 8 bases, and 6 bases lay in between. The CDR3 extends over 11 amino acids. The CDR3 loop reads CASSLLGGYTF. The CDR3 DNA is TGTGCCAGCAGCTTGCTTGGAGGCTACACCTTC.

The genes are TRBV14 and TRBJ1-1; 7 positions agree with TRBD1. V shed 4 bases and J 7 bases; nucleotides not matched to a gene: 6. Germline CDR1 reads SGHDN; CDR2 reads FVKESK. This CDR3 is 13 amino acids long. The CDR3: CASSPTGRGEAFF. DNA of the CDR3: TGTGCCAGCAGCCCGACAGGGCGGGGTGAAGCTTTCTTT.

This clone was seen just once. This chain uses TRBV15 with TRBJ2-7; 8 bases map to TRBD2. V trimming: 8 bases; J trimming: 5 bases; junction bases outside the gene matches: 11. The CDR3 extends over 14 amino acids. The germline V gene has CDR1 LNHNV and CDR2 YYDKDF (reference sequence). The CDR3 sequence is CATGTGTSINEQYF. CDR3 DNA: TGTGCCACCGGGACCGGGACTAGTATCAACGAGCAGTACTTC.